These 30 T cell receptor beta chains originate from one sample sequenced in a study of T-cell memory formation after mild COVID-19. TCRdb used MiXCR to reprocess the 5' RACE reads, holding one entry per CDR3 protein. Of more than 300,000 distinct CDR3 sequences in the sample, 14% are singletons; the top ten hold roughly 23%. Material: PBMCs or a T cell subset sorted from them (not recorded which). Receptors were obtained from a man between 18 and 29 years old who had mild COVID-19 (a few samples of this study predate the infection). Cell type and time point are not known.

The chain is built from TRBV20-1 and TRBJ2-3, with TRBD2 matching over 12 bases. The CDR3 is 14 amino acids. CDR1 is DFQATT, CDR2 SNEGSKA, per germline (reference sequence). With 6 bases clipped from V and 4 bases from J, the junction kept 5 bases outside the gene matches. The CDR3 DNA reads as TGCAGTGCCCGACTAGCGGGGGCCCCAGATACGCAGTATTTT. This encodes CSARLAGAPDTQYF.

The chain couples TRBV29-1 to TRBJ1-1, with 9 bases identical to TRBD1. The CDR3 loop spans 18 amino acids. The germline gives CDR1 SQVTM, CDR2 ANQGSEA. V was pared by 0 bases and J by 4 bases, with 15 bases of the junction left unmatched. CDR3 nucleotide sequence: TGCAGCGTTGAAGATAGTAGAGACATCTGGGACAGGGCCACTGAAGCTTTCTTT. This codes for CSVEDSRDIWDRATEAFF.

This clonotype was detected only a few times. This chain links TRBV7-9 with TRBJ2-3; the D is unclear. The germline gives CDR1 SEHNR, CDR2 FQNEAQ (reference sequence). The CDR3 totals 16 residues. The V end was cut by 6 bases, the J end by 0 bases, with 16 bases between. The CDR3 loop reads CASRQRVGRSTDTQYF. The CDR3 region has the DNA TGTGCCAGCAGGCAACGGGTCGGGCGGAGCACAGATACGCAGTATTTT.

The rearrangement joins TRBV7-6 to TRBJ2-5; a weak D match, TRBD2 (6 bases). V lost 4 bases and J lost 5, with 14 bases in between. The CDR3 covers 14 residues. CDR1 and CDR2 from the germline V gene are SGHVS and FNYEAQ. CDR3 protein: CASSSTVAVETQYF. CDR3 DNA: TGTGCCAGCAGCTCGACAGTAGCGGTGGAGACCCAGTACTTC.

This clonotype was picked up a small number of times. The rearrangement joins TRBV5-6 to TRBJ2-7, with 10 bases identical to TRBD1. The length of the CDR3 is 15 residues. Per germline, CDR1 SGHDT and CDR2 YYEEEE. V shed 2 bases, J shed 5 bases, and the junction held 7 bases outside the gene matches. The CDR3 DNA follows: TGTGCCAGCAGCTTTACCGGGACAGGGGAGGACGAGCAGTACTTC. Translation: CASSFTGTGEDEQYF.

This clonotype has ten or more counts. The CDR3 here is CASSPPEQETQYF. CDR3 in DNA: TGTGCCAGTAGTCCCCCAGAACAAGAGACCCAGTACTTC. This sequence joins TRBV19 and TRBJ2-5; D not resolved. The germline V gene has CDR1 LNHDA and CDR2 SQIVND (reference sequence). V was cut by 5 bases and J by 2 bases, with 9 bases left in between. The CDR3 is 13 residues long.

CDR3 sequence (DNA): TGTGCCAGCAGCCATTCCCCGGGACAGGGGACGGGAGAAGCTTTCTTT. Translating it yields CASSHSPGQGTGEAFF. This rearrangement joins TRBV3-1 to TRBJ1-1, with 10 positions matching TRBD1. Germline lookup yields CDR1 LGHDT and CDR2 YNNKEL (reference sequence). The CDR3 covers 16 residues. V lost 3 bases to trimming and J lost 8 bases; unmatched junction nucleotides: 12.

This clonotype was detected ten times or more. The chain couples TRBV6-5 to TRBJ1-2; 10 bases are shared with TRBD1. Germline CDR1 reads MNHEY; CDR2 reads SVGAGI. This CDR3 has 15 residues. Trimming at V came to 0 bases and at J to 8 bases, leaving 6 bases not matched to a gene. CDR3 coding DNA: TGTGCCAGCAGTTACTCTTGGGACAGGGGAAGAGGCTACACCTTC. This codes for CASSYSWDRGRGYTF.

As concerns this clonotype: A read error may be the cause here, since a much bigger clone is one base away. CDR3 sequence (DNA): TGCGCCAGCAGCTTCATAGAGGACTATGGCTACACCTTC. It is translated as CASSFIEDYGYTF. The rearrangement links TRBV5-1 to TRBJ1-2; D is unclear. Looked up from germline, CDR1 is SGHRS and CDR2 is YFSETQ. Trimming stripped 2 bases from V and 3 bases from J, with 8 bases between. The CDR3 extends over 13 amino acids.

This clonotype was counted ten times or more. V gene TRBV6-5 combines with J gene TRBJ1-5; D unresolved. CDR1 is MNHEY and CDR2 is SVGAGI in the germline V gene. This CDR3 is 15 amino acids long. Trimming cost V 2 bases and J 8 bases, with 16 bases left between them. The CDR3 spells CASSYGPPSLEPQHF. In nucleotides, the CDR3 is TGTGCCAGCAGTTACGGGCCCCCTAGCCTCGAGCCCCAGCATTTT.

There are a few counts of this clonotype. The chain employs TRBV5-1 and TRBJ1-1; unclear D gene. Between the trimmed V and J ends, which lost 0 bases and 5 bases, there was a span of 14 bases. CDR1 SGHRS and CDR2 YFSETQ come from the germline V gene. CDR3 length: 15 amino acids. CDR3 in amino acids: CASSLEARESTEAFF. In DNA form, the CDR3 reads TGCGCCAGCAGCTTGGAGGCCCGGGAATCAACTGAAGCTTTCTTT. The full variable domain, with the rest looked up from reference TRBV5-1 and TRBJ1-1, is KAGVTQTPRYLIKTRGQQVTLSCSPISGHRSVSWYQQTPGQGLQFLFEYFSETQRNKGNFPGRFSGRQFSNSRSEMNVSTLELGDSALYLCASSLEARESTEAFFGQGTRLTVV.

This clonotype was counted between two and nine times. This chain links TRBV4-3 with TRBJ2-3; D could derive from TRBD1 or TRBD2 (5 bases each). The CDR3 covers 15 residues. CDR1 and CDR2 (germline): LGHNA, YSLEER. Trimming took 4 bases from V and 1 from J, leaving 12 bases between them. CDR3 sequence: CASSLLGGRTDTQYF. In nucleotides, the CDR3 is TGCGCCAGCAGCCTACTTGGGGGTCGCACAGATACGCAGTATTTT.

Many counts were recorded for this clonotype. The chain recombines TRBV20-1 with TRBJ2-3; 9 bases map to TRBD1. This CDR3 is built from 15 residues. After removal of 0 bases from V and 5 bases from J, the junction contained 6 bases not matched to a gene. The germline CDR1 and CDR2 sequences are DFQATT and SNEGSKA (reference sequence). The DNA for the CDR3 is TGCAGTGCTAGAGACCGGGACAGGGTTGAAGATACGCAGTATTTT. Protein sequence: CSARDRDRVEDTQYF.

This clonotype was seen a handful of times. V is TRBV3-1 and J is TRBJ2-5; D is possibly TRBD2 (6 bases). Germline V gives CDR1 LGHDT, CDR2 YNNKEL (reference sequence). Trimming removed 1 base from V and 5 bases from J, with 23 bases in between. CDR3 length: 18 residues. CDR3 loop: CASSQVRMGEDLGETQYF. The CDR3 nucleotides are TGTGCCAGCAGCCAAGTACGCATGGGGGAGGACTTGGGGGAGACCCAGTACTTC.

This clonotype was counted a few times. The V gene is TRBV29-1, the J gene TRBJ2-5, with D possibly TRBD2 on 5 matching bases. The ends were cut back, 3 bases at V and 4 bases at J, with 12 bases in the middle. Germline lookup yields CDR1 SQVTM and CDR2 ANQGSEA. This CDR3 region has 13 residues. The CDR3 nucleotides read TGCAGCGTTGATGAAGGAGCGGCAGAGACCCAGTACTTC. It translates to CSVDEGAAETQYF.

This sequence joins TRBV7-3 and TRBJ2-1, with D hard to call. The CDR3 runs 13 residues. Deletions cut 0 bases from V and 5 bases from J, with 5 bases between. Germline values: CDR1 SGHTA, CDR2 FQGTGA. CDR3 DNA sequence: TGTGCCAGCAGCTTAACTATCGACAATGAGCAGTTCTTC. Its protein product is CASSLTIDNEQFF.

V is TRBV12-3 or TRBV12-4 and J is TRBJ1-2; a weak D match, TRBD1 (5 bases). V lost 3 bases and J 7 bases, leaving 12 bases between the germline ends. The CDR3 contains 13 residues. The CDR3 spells CASSFWGSGGYTF. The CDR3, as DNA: TGTGCCAGCAGTTTTTGGGGGTCTGGTGGCTACACCTTC.

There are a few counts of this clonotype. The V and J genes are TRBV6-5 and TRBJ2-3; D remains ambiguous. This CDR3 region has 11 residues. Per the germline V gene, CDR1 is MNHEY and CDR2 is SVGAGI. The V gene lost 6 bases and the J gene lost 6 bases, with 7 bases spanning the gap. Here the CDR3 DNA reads TGTGCCAGCAGGAACCTTGATACGCAGTATTTT. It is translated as CASRNLDTQYF.

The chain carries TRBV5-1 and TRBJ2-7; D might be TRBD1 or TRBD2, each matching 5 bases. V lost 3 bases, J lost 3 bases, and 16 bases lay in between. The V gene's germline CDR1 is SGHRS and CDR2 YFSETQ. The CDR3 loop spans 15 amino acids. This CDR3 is CASSSEPGRIYEQYF. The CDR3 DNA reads TGCGCCAGCAGCTCGGAACCGGGACGGATCTACGAGCAGTACTTC.

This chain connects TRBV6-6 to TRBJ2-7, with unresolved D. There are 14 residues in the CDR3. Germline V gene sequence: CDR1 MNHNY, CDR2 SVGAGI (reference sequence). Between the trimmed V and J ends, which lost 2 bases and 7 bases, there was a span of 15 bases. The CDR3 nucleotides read TGTGCCAGCAGTTACGGGGATAGGGCAGTAGAGCAGTACGTC. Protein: CASSYGDRAVEQYV.

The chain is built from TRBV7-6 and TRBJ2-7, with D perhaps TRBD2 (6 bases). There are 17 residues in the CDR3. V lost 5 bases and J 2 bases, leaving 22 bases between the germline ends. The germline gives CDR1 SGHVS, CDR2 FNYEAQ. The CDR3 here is CASSPAGRGATAYEQYF. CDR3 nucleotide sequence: TGTGCCAGCAGCCCGGCGGGACGCGGGGCAACTGCCTACGAGCAGTACTTC.

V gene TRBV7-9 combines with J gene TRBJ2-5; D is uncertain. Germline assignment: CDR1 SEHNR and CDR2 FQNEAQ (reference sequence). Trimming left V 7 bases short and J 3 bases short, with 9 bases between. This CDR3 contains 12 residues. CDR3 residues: CASTDLEETQYF. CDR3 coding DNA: TGTGCCAGCACCGACTTAGAAGAGACCCAGTACTTC. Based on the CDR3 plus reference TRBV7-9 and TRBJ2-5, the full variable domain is DTGVSQNPRHKITKRGQNVTFRCDPISEHNRLYWYRQTLGQGPEFLTYFQNEAQLEKSRLLSDRFSAERPKGSFSTLEIQRTEQGDSAMYLCASTDLEETQYFGPGTRLLVL.

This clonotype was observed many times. Here the CDR3 DNA reads TGCGCCAGCAGCCAAGGCCCAGGGGCAGATACGCAGTATTTT. It specifies CASSQGPGADTQYF. V is TRBV4-1 and J is TRBJ2-3; tentative D call: TRBD1 (6 bases). CDR1 and CDR2 (germline): MGHRA, YSYEKL. The CDR3 spans 14 residues. V gave up 1 base and J gave up 4 bases, with 9 bases separating them.

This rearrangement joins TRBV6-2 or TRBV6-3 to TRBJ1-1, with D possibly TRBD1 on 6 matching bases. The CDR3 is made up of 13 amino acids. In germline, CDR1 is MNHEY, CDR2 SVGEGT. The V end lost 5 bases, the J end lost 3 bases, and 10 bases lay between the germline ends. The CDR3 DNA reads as TGTGCCAGCAGTGATTACAGGGACACTGAAGCTTTCTTT. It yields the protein CASSDYRDTEAFF.

For the CDR3, the DNA is TGTGCCAGCAGCCTAGTGCGGGGGGTGCCCTACGAGCAGTACTTC. Protein: CASSLVRGVPYEQYF. The chain recombines TRBV7-2 with TRBJ2-7; TRBD2 agrees at 8 bases. CDR3 size: 15 residues. Germline lookup yields CDR1 SGHTA and CDR2 FQGNSA. V gave up 5 bases and J gave up 2 bases; unmatched junction bases: 8.

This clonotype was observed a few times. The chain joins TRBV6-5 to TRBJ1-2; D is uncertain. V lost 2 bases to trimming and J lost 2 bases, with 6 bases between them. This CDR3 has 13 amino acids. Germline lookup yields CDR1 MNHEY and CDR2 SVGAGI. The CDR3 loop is CASSYIRNYGYTF. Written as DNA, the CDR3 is TGTGCCAGCAGTTACATCCGGAACTATGGCTACACCTTC.

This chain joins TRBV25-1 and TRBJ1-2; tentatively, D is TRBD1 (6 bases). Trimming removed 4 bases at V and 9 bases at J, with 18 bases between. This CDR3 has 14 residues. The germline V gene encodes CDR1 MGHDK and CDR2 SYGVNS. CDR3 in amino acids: CASSAREGVTCYTF. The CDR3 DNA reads TGTGCCAGCAGTGCCCGGGAGGGGGTGACCTGCTACACCTTC.

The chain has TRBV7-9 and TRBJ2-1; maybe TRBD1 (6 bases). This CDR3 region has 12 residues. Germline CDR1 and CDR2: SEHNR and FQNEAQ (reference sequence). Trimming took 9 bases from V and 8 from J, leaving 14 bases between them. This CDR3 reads CASKRGGYEQFF. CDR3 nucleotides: TGTGCCAGTAAAAGAGGGGGATATGAGCAGTTCTTC.

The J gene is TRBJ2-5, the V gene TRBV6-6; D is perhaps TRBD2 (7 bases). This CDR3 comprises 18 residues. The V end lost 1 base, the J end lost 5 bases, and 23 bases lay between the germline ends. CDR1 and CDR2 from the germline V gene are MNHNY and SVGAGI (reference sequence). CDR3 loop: CASSYLGVGGRASETQYF. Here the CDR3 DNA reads TGTGCCAGCAGTTACTTAGGTGTCGGGGGGCGCGCCTCTGAGACCCAGTACTTC.

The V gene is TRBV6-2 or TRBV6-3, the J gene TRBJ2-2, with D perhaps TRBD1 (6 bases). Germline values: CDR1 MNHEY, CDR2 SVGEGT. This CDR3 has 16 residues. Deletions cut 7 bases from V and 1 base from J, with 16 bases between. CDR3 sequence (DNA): TGTGCCAGCACAACCCCAGGGACAATGAACACCGGGGAGCTGTTTTTT. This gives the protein CASTTPGTMNTGELFF.